Listed below are T cell receptor beta chains from one sample, sequenced in a study of cytomegalovirus exposure and HLA in healthy donors. Only in-frame clones appear in the TCRdb table, and some are missing; sequencing was by immunoSEQ multiplex PCR. This repertoire shows 220,000 or so clones, approximately 78% found once; its top ten account for roughly 2.5%. Sequencing was performed on PBMCs. The receptors here all came from a woman aged 35 to 49 in good health and CMV-seronegative. CDR3s include the opening cysteine and the closing phenylalanine or tryptophan. Each record gives: clone size, V gene, J gene, D gene, CDR3 protein, CDR3 DNA. The D gene is left open where the match is weak. Size is stated for part of the rows, as once, few or many counts, or as a class when the clone is expanded.

NA	TRBV11-2	TRBJ2-1	NA	CASLTGSYNEQFF	TGTGCCAGCTTAACGGGCTCCTACAATGAGCAGTTCTTC
NA	TRBV27	TRBJ2-3	NA	CASSISASTDTQYF	TGTGCCAGCAGTATTAGTGCTAGCACAGATACGCAGTATTTT
NA	TRBV5-1	TRBJ2-7	TRBD1	CASRPTPGQGNDEQYF	TGCGCCAGCAGGCCCACTCCGGGACAGGGTAACGACGAGCAGTACTTC
NA	TRBV5-1	TRBJ1-6	NA	CASSLTIRGEESPLHF	TGCGCCAGCAGCCTCACAATCCGGGGAGAGGAGTCACCCCTCCACTTT
NA	TRBV19	TRBJ1-1	NA	CASSWNTENTEAFF	TGTGCCAGTAGTTGGAATACAGAGAACACTGAAGCTTTCTTT
NA	TRBV7-2	TRBJ1-2	NA	CASSPLGWAGYGYTF	TGTGCCAGCAGCCCCCTGGGTTGGGCCGGCTATGGCTACACCTTC
NA	TRBV28	TRBJ2-7	NA	CASRGQGPYEQYF	TGTGCCAGCAGAGGGCAGGGGCCGTACGAGCAGTACTTC
NA	TRBV5-5	TRBJ1-1	TRBD1	CASSFIRRRTGTVDTEAFF	TGTGCCAGCAGCTTCATTCGCCGGCGGACAGGGACGGTGGACACTGAAGCTTTCTTT
once	TRBV30	TRBJ2-5	TRBD1	CAWRRDRGWETQYF	TGTGCCTGGCGCCGGGACAGGGGGTGGGAGACCCAGTACTTC
NA	TRBV5-1	TRBJ1-2	NA	CASSLAGGGAFWGYTF	TGCGCCAGCAGCTTGGCCGGGGGGGGCGCGTTTTGGGGCTACACCTTC
NA	TRBV7-6	TRBJ2-1	TRBD1	CASSEIGTADSYNEQFF	TGTGCCAGCAGCGAAATCGGGACAGCAGACTCCTACAATGAGCAGTTCTTC
NA	TRBV5-1	TRBJ1-2	NA	CASSSGELRGGYTF	TGCGCCAGCAGCTCCGGAGAGTTGCGGGGTGGCTACACCTTC
NA	TRBV11-2	TRBJ2-1	TRBD2	CASSHLAGGPPYNEQFF	TGTGCCAGCAGTCATCTAGCGGGAGGGCCCCCCTACAATGAGCAGTTCTTC
NA	TRBV2	TRBJ2-7	NA	CASSDLGRDRAGDEQYF	TGTGCCAGCAGTGACCTCGGGAGGGACAGGGCAGGAGACGAGCAGTACTTC
NA	TRBV28	TRBJ1-2	TRBD1	CASSLSLQGPAGTF	TGTGCCAGCAGTTTATCGTTACAGGGGCCCGCTGGCACCTTC
NA	TRBV7-9	TRBJ2-3	NA	CASTPGRETDTQYF	TGTGCCAGCACCCCGGGGCGGGAAACAGATACGCAGTATTTT